This TCR beta chain was sequenced in a study of cytomegalovirus exposure and HLA in healthy donors. Points on this clone: The target antigen is unknown.

This PCR relied on a set of 60 Vbeta primers and 13 Jbeta primers. Sequencing used immunoSEQ multiplex PCR; TCRdb keeps in-frame clones, though not all of them. The sample table includes about 75,000 clones. Study-level results: Reportedly, fewer N-insertions than the approximately 700-donor mean appeared in an Asian-associated ancestry cluster in a later analysis. Trimming of TCR beta V- and J-genes showed a link, identified in a later analysis, to a missense DCLRE1C variant.

Germline CDR1 and CDR2: LGHNA and YNFKEQ. This CDR3 is built from 13 residues. Between the trimmed V and J ends, which lost 0 bases and 5 bases, there was a span of 7 bases. The sequence derives from a middle-aged man in good health and CMV-seronegative. Sequencing was done on a sample of PBMCs. The chain is built from TRBV4-2 and TRBJ1-1; possibly TRBD1 for D (5 bases). The CDR3 reads CASSQEGGTEAFF. In DNA, the CDR3 is TGTGCCAGCAGCCAAGAGGGGGGGACTGAAGCTTTCTTT.